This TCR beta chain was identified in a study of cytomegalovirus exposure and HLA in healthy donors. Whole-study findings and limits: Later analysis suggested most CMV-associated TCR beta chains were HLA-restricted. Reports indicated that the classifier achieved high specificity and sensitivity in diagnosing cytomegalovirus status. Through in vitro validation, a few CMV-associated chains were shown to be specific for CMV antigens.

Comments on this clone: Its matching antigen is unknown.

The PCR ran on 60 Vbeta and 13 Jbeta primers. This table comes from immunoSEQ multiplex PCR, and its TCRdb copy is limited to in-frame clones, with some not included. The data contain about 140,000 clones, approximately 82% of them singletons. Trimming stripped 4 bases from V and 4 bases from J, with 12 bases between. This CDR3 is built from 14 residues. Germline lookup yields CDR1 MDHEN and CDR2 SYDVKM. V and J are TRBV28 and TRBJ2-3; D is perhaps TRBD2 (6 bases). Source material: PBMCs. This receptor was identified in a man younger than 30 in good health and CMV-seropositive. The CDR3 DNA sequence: TGTGCCAGCAGTTCCGGGACGGGGGCAGATACGCAGTATTTT. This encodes CASSSGTGADTQYF.